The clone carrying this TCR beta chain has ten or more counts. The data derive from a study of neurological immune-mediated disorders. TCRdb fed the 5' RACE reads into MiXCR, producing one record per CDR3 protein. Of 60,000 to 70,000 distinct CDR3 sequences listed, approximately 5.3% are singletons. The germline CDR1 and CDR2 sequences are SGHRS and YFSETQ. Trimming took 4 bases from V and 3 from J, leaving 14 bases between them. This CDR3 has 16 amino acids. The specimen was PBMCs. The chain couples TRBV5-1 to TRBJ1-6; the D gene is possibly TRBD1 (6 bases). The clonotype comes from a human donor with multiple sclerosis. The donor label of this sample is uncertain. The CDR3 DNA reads TGCGCCAGCAGCCCGGAGAGGGGGGGCTATAATTCACCCCTCCACTTT. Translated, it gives CASSPERGGYNSPLHF.